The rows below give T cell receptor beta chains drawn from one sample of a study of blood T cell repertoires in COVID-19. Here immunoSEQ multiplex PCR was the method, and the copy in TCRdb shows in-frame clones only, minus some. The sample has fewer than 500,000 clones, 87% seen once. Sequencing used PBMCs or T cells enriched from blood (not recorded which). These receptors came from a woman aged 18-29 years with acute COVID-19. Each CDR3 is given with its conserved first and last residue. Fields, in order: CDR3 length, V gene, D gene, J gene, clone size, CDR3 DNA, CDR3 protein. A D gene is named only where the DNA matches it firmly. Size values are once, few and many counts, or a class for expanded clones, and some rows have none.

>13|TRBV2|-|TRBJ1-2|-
TGTGCCAGCCGGCCGGAGGGTGACTATGGCTACACCTTC
CASRPEGDYGYTF
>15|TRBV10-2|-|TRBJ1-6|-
TGCGCCAGCAGCCGACGTCAGGGGTATAATTCACCCCTCCACTTT
CASSRRQGYNSPLHF
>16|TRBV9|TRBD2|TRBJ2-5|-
TGTGCCAGCAGCGTAGCGGGGTCCGGGAGGGTGGAGACCCAGTACTTC
CASSVAGSGRVETQYF
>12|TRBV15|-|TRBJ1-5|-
TGTGCCACCAGCCAACTCACTCAGCCCCAGCATTTT
CATSQLTQPQHF
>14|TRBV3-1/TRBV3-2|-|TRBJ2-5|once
TGTGCCAGCAGCCTTCGGACAGTCCAAGAGACCCAGTACTTC
CASSLRTVQETQYF
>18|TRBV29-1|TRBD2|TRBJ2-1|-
TGCAGCGTTGAAGTAAGGGGACTAACCGATCGCCGGGGTGGTGAGCAGTTCTTC
CSVEVRGLTDRRGGEQFF
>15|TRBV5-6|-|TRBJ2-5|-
TGTGCCAGCAGCCTCGGACTGAACGGGGGAGAGACCCAGTACTTC
CASSLGLNGGETQYF
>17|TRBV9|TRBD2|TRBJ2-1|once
TGTGCCAGCAGCACAACTAGCGGGGCTACGCTCTACAATGAGCAGTTCTTC
CASSTTSGATLYNEQFF
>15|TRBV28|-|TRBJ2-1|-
TGTGCCAGCAGTTTAAGGGTTCCCACGCTAGCTGAGCAGTTCTTC
CASSLRVPTLAEQFF
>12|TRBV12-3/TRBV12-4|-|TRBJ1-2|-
TGTGCCAGCAGTTTGGGAGGGGATGGCTACACCTTC
CASSLGGDGYTF
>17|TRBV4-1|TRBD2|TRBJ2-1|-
TGCGCCAGCAGACTAGATGTCGGGGGGAGACAAGACAATGAGCAGTTCTTC
CASRLDVGGRQDNEQFF
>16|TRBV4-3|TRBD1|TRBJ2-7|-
TGCGCCAGCAGCCAAGAAGACAGGGTGGGGCCCTACGAGCAGTACTTC
CASSQEDRVGPYEQYF
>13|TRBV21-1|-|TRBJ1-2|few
TGTGCCAGCAGCTCCGGGACAGGGGGTGGCTACACCTTC
CASSSGTGGGYTF
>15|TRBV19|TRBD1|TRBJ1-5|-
TGTGCCAGTAGACCCGGGACAGGGAACAATCAGCCCCAGCATTTT
CASRPGTGNNQPQHF
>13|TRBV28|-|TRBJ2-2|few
TGTGCCAGCAGCTCCCTAGCGACCGGGGAGCTGTTTTTT
CASSSLATGELFF
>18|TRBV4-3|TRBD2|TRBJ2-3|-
TGCGCCAGCAGCCAAGAAGTATTCGGTAGCGGGAGGGCAGATACGCAGTATTTT
CASSQEVFGSGRADTQYF
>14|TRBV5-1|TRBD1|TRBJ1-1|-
TGCGCCAGCAGCCTAGGACAGGGGATGAGTGAAGCTTTCTTT
CASSLGQGMSEAFF
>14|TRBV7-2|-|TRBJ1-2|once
TGTGCCAGCAGCTTAGCCACGACAGGCTATGGCTACACCTTC
CASSLATTGYGYTF
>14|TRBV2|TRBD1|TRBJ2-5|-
TGTGCCAGCAAAGGACAGGGGGCCCAAGAGACCCAGTACTTC
CASKGQGAQETQYF
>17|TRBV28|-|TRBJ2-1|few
TGTGCCAGCAGTGGGAGAGCCCGTCCGATCTCCTACAATGAGCAGTTCTTC
CASSGRARPISYNEQFF
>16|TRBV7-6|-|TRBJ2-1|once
TGTGCCAGCAGCTTATACGTGACAGAGTCCTACAATGAGCAGTTCTTC
CASSLYVTESYNEQFF
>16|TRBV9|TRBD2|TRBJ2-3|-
TGTGCCAGCAGCGAGAGGAAGCGGGGCCCCACAGATACGCAGTATTTT
CASSERKRGPTDTQYF
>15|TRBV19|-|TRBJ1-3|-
TGTGCCAGTACCCCGACTTCAGGGGCTGGAAACACCATATATTTT
CASTPTSGAGNTIYF
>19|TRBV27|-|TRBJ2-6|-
TGTGCCAGCAGTTTCTTAGAGGACTTATGGGCCCTTGGGGCCAACGTCCTGACTTTC
CASSFLEDLWALGANVLTF
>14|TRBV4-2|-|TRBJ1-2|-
TGTGCCAGCAGCCATGAGACAGGTTACTATGGCTACACCTTC
CASSHETGYYGYTF
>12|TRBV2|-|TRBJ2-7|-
TGTGCCAGCAGTGGCGACTCCTACGAGCAGTACTTC
CASSGDSYEQYF
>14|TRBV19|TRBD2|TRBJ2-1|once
TGTGCCAGTAGTGGGGGACTACCAATAGGTGAGCAGTTCTTC
CASSGGLPIGEQFF
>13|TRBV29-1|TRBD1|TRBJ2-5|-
TGCAGCGCAGGCCGACAGGGGGGGGAGACCCAGTACTTC
CSAGRQGGETQYF
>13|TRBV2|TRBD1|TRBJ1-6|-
TGTGCCAGCAGGGGGACAGGTAATTCACCCCTCCACTTT
CASRGTGNSPLHF
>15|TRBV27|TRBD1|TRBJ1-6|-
TGTGCCAGCAGTTTATCAGGGACAGATAATTCACCCCTCCACTTT
CASSLSGTDNSPLHF
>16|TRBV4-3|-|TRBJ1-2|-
TGCGCCAGCAGCCAAGATCATAAAGGGGAAACGGGTGGCTACACCTTC
CASSQDHKGETGGYTF
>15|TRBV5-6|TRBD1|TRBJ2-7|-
TGTGCCAGCAGCTCCGACAGGGGGACCCTCTACGAGCAGTACTTC
CASSSDRGTLYEQYF
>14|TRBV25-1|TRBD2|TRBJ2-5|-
TGTGCCAGCAGTGAAGGGGGAGGGCGGGAGACCCAGTACTTC
CASSEGGGRETQYF
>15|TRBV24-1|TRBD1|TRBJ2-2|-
TGTGCCACCAGTGAGACAGGGGATTACACCGGGGAGCTGTTTTTT
CATSETGDYTGELFF
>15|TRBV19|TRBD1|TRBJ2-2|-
TGTGCCAGTACCACGGGGACAGCGATACCCGGGGAGCTGTTTTTT
CASTTGTAIPGELFF
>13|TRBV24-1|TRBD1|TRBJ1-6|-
TGTGCCACCAGTACAGGGGTTTATTCACCCCTCCACTTT
CATSTGVYSPLHF
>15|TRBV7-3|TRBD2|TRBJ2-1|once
TGTGCCAGCAGCCCGATAGCGGGGGCCTACAATGAGCAGTTCTTC
CASSPIAGAYNEQFF
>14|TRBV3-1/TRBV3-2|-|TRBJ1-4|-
TGTGCCAGCAGCCTACAGGGTACGGGTGAAAAACTGTTTTTT
CASSLQGTGEKLFF
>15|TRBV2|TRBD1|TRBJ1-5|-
TGTGCCAGCTCGATAGTTGGGGGACAGAATCAGCCCCAGCATTTT
CASSIVGGQNQPQHF
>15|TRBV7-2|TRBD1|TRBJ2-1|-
TGTGCCAGCAGCTCACCGGGACAGGGGTTTTCCGGGAAGTTCTTC
CASSSPGQGFSGKFF